The T cell receptor (beta chain) under discussion was sequenced for a study of regulatory T cells in long-lasting Graves disease. To make TCR beta libraries, researchers used iRepertoire HTBI primers and Arm-PCR of CDR3 regions. Via MiXCR, TCRdb re-called the multiplex PCR reads, giving one row per CDR3 protein. This table holds some 500,000 distinct CDR3 sequences, roughly a sixth found once. Time point reported: newly diagnosed GD, antithyroid drugs for less than 3 months. Isolated PBMC RNA provided the starting material for the TCR library. CDR1 MNHEY and CDR2 SVGEGT come from the germline V gene. V shed 11 bases and J shed 8 bases, with 21 bases lying between them. CDR3 size: 13 residues. This sample also belongs to another study, concerning T cells in Graves' hyperthyroidism and ophthalmopathy.

Sequenced here: peripheral blood mononuclear cells (PBMCs), sampled at new diagnosis, from a patient treated with antithyroid drugs. The V gene is TRBV6-2 or TRBV6-3, the J gene TRBJ1-2; D not resolved. The sequence derives from a woman aged 35-65 years with Graves disease. The CDR3 spells CASRGRKVMGYTF. The CDR3 DNA reads as TGTGCCTCCCGAGGGCGGAAGGTTATGGGCTACACCTTC.